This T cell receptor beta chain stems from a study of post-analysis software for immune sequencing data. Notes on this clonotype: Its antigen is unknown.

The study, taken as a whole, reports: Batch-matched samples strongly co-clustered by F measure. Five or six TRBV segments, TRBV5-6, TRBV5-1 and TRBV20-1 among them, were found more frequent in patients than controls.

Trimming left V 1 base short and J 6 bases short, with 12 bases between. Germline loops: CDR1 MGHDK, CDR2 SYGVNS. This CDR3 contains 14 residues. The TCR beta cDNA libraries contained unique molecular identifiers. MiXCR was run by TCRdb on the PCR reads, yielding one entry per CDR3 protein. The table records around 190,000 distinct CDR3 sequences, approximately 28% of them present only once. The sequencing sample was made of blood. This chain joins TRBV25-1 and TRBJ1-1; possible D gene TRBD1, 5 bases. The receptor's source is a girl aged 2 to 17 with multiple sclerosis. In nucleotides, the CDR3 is TGTGCCAGCAGTGAATTTGGGGCTGGCGCTGAAGCTTTCTTT. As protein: CASSEFGAGAEAFF.